This T cell receptor (beta chain) was recovered during a study of T-cell reconstitution after alpha-beta-depleted transplantation in children. Study findings and constraints: It was reported that alpha-beta T cells came from several hundred expanded graft clones (about two months after transplant). One year post-transplant, T-cell counts and diversity were largely derived from T cells produced anew. There were some patients whose high TCRbeta diversity at day 60 came from surviving recipient T cells and thymic progenitors.

This clonotype has at least ten counts. Antigen: not known. The CDR3 runs 16 residues. Per the germline V gene, CDR1 is SGDLS and CDR2 is YYNGEE. V dropped 0 bases and J dropped 1 base, with 12 bases sitting between them. A library of TCRbeta sequences, prepared with unique molecular identifiers, was generated. TCRdb analysed the PCR reads with MiXCR anew, one entry per CDR3 protein. The table shows around 270,000 distinct CDR3 sequences, with just over 7.5% occurring only once. The chain joins TRBV9 to TRBJ2-3, with D maybe TRBD1 (5 bases). The receptor was isolated from a female patient aged 2-9 years who had a stem cell transplant for Fanconi anemia, so the T cells may come from the graft donor. The material was peripheral blood, obtained 360 days after TCRalphabeta/CD19-depleted stem cell transplant. Here the CDR3 reads CASSVATPQGTDTQYF. The DNA of the CDR3 is TGTGCCAGCAGCGTAGCTACTCCACAGGGCACAGATACGCAGTATTTT.